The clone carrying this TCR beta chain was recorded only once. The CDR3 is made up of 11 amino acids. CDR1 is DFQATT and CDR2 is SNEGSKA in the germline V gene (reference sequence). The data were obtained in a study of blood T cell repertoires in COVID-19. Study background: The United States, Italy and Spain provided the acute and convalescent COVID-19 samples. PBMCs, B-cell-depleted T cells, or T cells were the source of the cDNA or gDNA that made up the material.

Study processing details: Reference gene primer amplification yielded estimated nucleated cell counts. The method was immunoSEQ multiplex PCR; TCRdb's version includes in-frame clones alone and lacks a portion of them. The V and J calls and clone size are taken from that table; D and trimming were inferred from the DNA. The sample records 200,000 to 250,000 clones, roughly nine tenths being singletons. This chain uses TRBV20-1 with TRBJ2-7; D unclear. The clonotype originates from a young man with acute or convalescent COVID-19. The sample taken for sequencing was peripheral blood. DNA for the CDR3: TGCGGGTCTCAGGTTTCCTACGAGCAGTACTTC. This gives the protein CGSQVSYEQYF.